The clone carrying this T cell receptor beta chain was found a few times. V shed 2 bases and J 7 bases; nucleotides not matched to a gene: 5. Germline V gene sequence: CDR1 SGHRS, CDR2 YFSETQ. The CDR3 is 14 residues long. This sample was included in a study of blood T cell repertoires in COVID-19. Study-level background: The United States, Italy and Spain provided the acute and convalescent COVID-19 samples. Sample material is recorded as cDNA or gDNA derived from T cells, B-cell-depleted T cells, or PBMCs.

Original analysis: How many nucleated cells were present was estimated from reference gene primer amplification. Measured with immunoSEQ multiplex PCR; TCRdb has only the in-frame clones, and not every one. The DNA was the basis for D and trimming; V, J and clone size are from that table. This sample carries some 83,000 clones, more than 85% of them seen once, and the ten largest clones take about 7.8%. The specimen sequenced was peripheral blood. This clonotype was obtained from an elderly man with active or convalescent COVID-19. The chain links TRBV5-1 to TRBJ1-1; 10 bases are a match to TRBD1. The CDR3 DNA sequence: TGCGCCAGCAGCTTAGGGACAGGGGTAGGTGAAGCTTTCTTT. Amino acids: CASSLGTGVGEAFF. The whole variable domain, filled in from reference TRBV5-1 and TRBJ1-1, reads KAGVTQTPRYLIKTRGQQVTLSCSPISGHRSVSWYQQTPGQGLQFLFEYFSETQRNKGNFPGRFSGRQFSNSRSEMNVSTLELGDSALYLCASSLGTGVGEAFFGQGTRLTVV.